This T cell receptor beta chain was observed in a study of T cells after yellow fever vaccination. Study outcomes and limitations: A weaker but faster secondary response was observed, peaking on day 5 versus 15. Booster sampling recovered most clones from primary vaccination (approximately 97% CD4, around 90% CD8). Just a small share of clonotypes turned up in the CD4 compartment as well as the CD8 compartment.

This clonotype has only a few counts. What it binds is not known. The study made its TCR cDNA through 5'RACE template switching. That step introduced a universal primer site along with UMIs. Using its own MiXCR run on the 5' RACE reads, TCRdb lists one record per CDR3 protein. The sample lists about 580,000 distinct CDR3 sequences, 17% occurring once. The CDR3 is made up of 14 amino acids. The V segment lost 7 bases and the J segment 4 bases; nucleotides outside the gene matches: 9. This TCR was sampled from a man aged 18 to 29 who received the YFV17D yellow fever vaccine. The chain uses TRBV12-3 or TRBV12-4 and TRBJ1-2; 7 bases fit TRBD1. The sequencing used PBMCs, collected 5 to 6 days after the first yellow fever vaccination. The CDR3: CASKGGRALYGYTF. The CDR3 DNA is TGTGCCAGCAAAGGGGGCAGGGCCCTCTATGGCTACACCTTC.